The 13 T cell receptor beta chains below were found in one sample sequenced in a study of T cell repertoires in cytomegalovirus infection. A single record per CDR3 protein comes from TCRdb applying MiXCR to the reads. The sample has about 700,000 distinct CDR3 sequences, around 31% seen once; the top ten hold 15% to 20%. For these TCRs, the target antigens are not known. This specimen was cultured PBMCs, taken from culture after CMV antigen stimulation. All receptors come from a human donor in good health (CMV status not recorded). Some clones in this sample may be carry-over from other donors' samples.

This clonotype was recorded at least ten times. The J gene is TRBJ2-7, the V gene TRBV7-2, with D hard to call. The CDR3 is 13 amino acids. CDR1 is SGHTA, CDR2 FQGNSA, per germline. V dropped 5 bases and J dropped 4 bases, with 12 bases sitting between them. DNA for the CDR3: TGTGCCAGCAGCCCCAGAGCGCGGTACGAGCAGTACTTC. Residues: CASSPRARYEQYF.

In its sample, this clonotype was seen a few times. DNA for the CDR3: TGTGCCAGCAGCCTGGCGGGCTTCTCTGGGGCCAACGTCCTGACTTTC. The encoded protein is CASSLAGFSGANVLTF. The V call is TRBV7-8, the J call TRBJ2-6; a possible D gene is TRBD2 (5 bases). Germline V gene lookup returns CDR1 SGHVS and CDR2 FQNEAQ. V lost 5 bases to trimming and J lost 0 bases, with 11 bases between them. CDR3 length equals 16 residues.

This clonotype has only one observation. This chain uses TRBV18 with TRBJ2-1, with D unclear. The CDR3 consists of 15 residues. The V end lost 6 bases, the J end lost 2 bases, and 14 bases lay between the germline ends. Germline CDR1 is KGHSH and CDR2 is LQKENI. CDR3 region: CASSVELGTYNEQFF. In nucleotides, the CDR3 is TGTGCCAGCTCGGTAGAGTTAGGTACCTACAATGAGCAGTTCTTC.

This clonotype was counted only a few times. The V and J genes are TRBV7-2 and TRBJ1-6; D perhaps matches TRBD1 (6 bases). Trimming left V 4 bases short and J 5 bases short, with 12 bases between. The CDR3 totals 15 residues. Germline-derived CDR1 and CDR2 are SGHTA and FQGNSA. CDR3 in amino acids: CASSSRGFDNSPLHF. CDR3 DNA: TGTGCCAGCAGCTCCAGGGGTTTCGATAATTCACCCCTCCACTTT.

In DNA, the CDR3 is TGCGCCAGTTCGATAGCGGGAGGGCCGGGTGAGCAGTTCTTC. Protein sequence: CASSIAGGPGEQFF. The V call is TRBV5-1, the J call TRBJ2-1; 11 bases map to TRBD2. Trimming took 8 bases from V and 9 from J; bases not matched to a gene: 10. The CDR3 length is 14 residues. Per germline, CDR1 SGHRS and CDR2 YFSETQ.

This chain joins TRBV29-1 and TRBJ1-2; tentative D call: TRBD1 (6 bases). The CDR3 contains 13 residues. The V gene lost 6 bases and the J gene lost 8 bases, with 19 bases spanning the gap. Per the germline V gene, CDR1 is SQVTM and CDR2 is ANQGSEA. CDR3 amino acids: CSVGQLGTTGYTF. The CDR3 coding sequence is TGCAGCGTAGGACAGTTGGGAACTACGGGCTACACCTTC.

This clonotype was picked up a small number of times. The J gene is TRBJ2-7, the V gene TRBV7-2; the D gene is possibly TRBD1 (5 bases). Trimming removed 1 base at V and 5 bases at J, with 12 bases between. This CDR3 has 14 residues. CDR1 and CDR2 (germline): SGHTA, FQGNSA. CDR3 loop: CASSLDPRADEQYF. CDR3 sequence (DNA): TGTGCCAGCAGCTTAGATCCCAGGGCTGACGAGCAGTACTTC.

This chain connects TRBV4-1 to TRBJ2-7; D is perhaps TRBD1 or TRBD2 (6 bases each). The CDR3 consists of 13 residues. The ends were cut back, 2 bases at V and 6 bases at J, with 11 bases in the middle. Germline V gene data show CDR1 as MGHRA and CDR2 as YSYEKL. In DNA, the CDR3 is TGCGCCAGCAGCCAAATTGGGGGGCTCGAGCAGTACTTC. It is translated as CASSQIGGLEQYF.

This clonotype came up once. This chain links TRBV27 with TRBJ2-7, with no clear D. The CDR3 contains 14 residues. From germline, CDR1 is MNHEY and CDR2 SMNVEV (reference sequence). Trimming removed 3 bases from V and 3 bases from J, with 12 bases in between. The CDR3 DNA sequence: TGTGCCAGCAGTTTCGGTGGGATTGACTACGAGCAGTACTTC. Translating gives CASSFGGIDYEQYF.

This rearrangement joins TRBV20-1 to TRBJ1-1; D gene unclear. The CDR3 contains 12 residues. Per the germline V gene, CDR1 is DFQATT and CDR2 is SNEGSKA (reference sequence). V was clipped by 0 bases and J by 1 base, with 3 bases between them. CDR3: CSAREQNTEAFF. As DNA, the CDR3 is TGCAGTGCTAGAGAACAGAACACTGAAGCTTTCTTT.

The rearrangement joins TRBV4-3 to TRBJ2-6, with a possible D match to TRBD2 (5 bases). The CDR3 is 13 amino acids. Trimming removed 9 bases from V and 4 bases from J, with 10 bases in between. CDR1 and CDR2 (germline): LGHNA, YSLEER. CDR3 sequence: CASKPGGANVLTF. In DNA form, the CDR3 reads TGCGCCAGTAAACCGGGGGGGGCCAACGTCCTGACTTTC.

The gene calls are TRBV7-2 and TRBJ2-2; 8 nucleotides line up with TRBD2. The CDR3 sequence is 19 residues long. Germline lookup yields CDR1 SGHTA and CDR2 FQGNSA. Losses at the gene ends were 0 bases for V and 5 bases for J; bases not matched to a gene: 14. In DNA, the CDR3 is TGTGCCAGCAGCTTAGCCCCGACATACGGGAGGGCCGGTACCGGGGAGCTGTTTTTT. It translates to CASSLAPTYGRAGTGELFF.

The chain employs TRBV28 and TRBJ1-5, with TRBD1 as a possible D gene (5 bases). Trimming removed 8 bases from V and 9 bases from J, with 14 bases in between. There are 12 residues in the CDR3. CDR1 and CDR2 (germline): MDHEN, SYDVKM. CDR3 loop: CASLKIGGPQHF. The CDR3 bases are TGTGCCAGCCTTAAAATTGGGGGGCCCCAGCATTTT.